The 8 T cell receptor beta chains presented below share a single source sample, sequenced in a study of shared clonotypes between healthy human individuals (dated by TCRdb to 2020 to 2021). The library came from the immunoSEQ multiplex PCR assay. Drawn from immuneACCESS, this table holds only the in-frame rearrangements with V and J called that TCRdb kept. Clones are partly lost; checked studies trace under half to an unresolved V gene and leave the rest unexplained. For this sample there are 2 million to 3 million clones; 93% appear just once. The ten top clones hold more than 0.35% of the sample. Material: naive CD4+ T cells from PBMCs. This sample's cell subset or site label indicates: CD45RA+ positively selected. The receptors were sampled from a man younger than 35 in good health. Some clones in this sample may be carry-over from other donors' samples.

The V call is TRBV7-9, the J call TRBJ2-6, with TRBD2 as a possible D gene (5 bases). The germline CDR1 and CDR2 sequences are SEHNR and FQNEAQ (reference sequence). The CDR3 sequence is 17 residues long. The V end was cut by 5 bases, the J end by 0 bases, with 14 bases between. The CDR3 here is CASSQDRGSSGANVLTF. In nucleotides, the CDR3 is TGTGCCAGCAGCCAGGATCGGGGTTCCTCTGGGGCCAACGTCCTGACTTTC.

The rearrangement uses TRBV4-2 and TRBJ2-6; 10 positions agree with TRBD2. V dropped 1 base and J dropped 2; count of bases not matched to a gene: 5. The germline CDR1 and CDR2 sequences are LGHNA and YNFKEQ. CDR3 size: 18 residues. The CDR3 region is CASSQVGLAGAGANVLTF. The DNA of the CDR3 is TGTGCCAGCAGCCAAGTCGGTCTAGCGGGAGCTGGGGCCAACGTCCTGACTTTC.

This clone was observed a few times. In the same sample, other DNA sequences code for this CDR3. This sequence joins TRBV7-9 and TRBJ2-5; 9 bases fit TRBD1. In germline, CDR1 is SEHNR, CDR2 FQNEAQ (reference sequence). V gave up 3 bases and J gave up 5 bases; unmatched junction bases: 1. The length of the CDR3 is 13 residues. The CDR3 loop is CASSFGQGETQYF. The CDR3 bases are TGTGCCAGCAGCTTTGGACAGGGGGAGACCCAGTACTTC.

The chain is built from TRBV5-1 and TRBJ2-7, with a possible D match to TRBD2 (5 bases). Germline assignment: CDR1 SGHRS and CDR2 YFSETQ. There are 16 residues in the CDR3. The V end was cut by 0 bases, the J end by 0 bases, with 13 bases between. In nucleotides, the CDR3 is TGCGCCAGCAGCTTGGTAGCGACAAAGAGCTCCTACGAGCAGTACTTC. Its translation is CASSLVATKSSYEQYF.

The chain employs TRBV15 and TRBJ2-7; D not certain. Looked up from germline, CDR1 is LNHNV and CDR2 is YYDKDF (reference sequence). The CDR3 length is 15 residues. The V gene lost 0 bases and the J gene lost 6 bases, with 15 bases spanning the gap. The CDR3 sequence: CATSRDQAPLAEQYF. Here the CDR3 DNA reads TGTGCCACCAGCAGAGATCAGGCCCCCCTCGCCGAGCAGTACTTC.

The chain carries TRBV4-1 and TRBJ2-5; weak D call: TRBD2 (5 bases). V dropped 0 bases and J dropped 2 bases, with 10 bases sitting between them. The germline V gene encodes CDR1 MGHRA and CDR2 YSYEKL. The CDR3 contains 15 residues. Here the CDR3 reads CASSQDGRRQETQYF. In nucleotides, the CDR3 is TGCGCCAGCAGCCAAGATGGGCGGAGGCAAGAGACCCAGTACTTC.

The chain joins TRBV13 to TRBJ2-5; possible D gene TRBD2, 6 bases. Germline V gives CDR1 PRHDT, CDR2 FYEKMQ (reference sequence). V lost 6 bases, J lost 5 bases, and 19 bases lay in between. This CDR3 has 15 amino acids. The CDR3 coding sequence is TGTGCCAGCAGTTTAAATAGCGGACCAGGGGAGACCCAGTACTTC. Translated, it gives CASSLNSGPGETQYF.

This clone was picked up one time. CDR3: CAWTSFNEQFF. DNA of the CDR3: TGTGCCTGGACTAGTTTCAATGAGCAGTTCTTC. The chain combines TRBV30 with TRBJ2-1; unclear D gene. This CDR3 has 11 residues. The germline V gene has CDR1 GTSNPN and CDR2 SVGIG (reference sequence). V lost 4 bases, J lost 6 bases, and 7 bases lay in between. The full variable domain, completed using reference TRBV30 and TRBJ2-1, is SQTIHQWPATLVQPVGSPLSLECTVEGTSNPNLYWYRQAAGRGLQLLFYSVGIGQISSEVPQNLSASRPQDRQFILSSKKLLLSDSGFYLCAWTSFNEQFFGPGTRLTVL.